The T cell receptor (beta chain) under discussion was sequenced for a study of T cell clusters in autoimmune cytopenias. General study results and limits: TRB repertoire shifts in secondary cytopenia and chronic lymphocytic leukemia mostly reflected lymphoma, not autoimmunity.

Details on this clonotype: The antigen remains undetermined.

Some 38,000 genome equivalents of blood DNA were amplified for TRB. One tube held mixed TRB-A and TRB-B primer pools for touch-down PCR. TCRdb reprocessed the multiplex PCR reads, with one entry per CDR3 protein and no DNA. This sample's clone table lists roughly 4,000 distinct CDR3 sequences. Germline assignment: CDR1 LGHNA and CDR2 YSLEER. This CDR3 has 16 amino acids. The rearrangement joins TRBV4-3 to TRBJ2-1; TCRdb names TRBD1, which stays unverified in the absence of DNA. What was sequenced was peripheral blood. This TCR was sampled from a human donor with an autoimmune cytopenia or autoimmune hepatitis (not recorded which). CDR3 loop: CASSQDPAGEYNEQFF.